The 9 T cell receptor beta chains listed next were all sequenced from one sample in a study of blood T cell repertoires in COVID-19. Here immunoSEQ multiplex PCR was the method, and the copy in TCRdb shows in-frame clones only, minus some. The table lists roughly 49,000 clones, about 86% of them singletons, with less than 7% in the top ten. Sequencing was done on a sample of peripheral blood. The receptors stem from a woman older than 75 with acute or convalescent COVID-19.

The chain links TRBV18 to TRBJ2-1; D gene ambiguous. The V gene's germline CDR1 is KGHSH and CDR2 LQKENI. CDR3 length equals 14 residues. V was clipped by 0 bases and J by 8 bases, with 11 bases between them. The CDR3 DNA sequence: TGTGCCAGCTCACCACCGTCCCTAGTCGATGAGCAGTTCTTC. It is translated as CASSPPSLVDEQFF. Based on the CDR3 plus reference TRBV18 and TRBJ2-1, the full variable domain is NAGVMQNPRHLVRRRGQEARLRCSPMKGHSHVYWYRQLPEEGLKFMVYLQKENIIDESGMPKERFSAEFPKEGPSILRIQQVVRGDSAAYFCASSPPSLVDEQFFGPGTRLTVL.

This clone was counted only a few times. This chain uses TRBV6-5 with TRBJ1-6; D is possibly TRBD1 (5 bases). The CDR3 loop spans 15 amino acids. Germline V gene data show CDR1 as MNHEY and CDR2 as SVGAGI. V was pared by 3 bases and J by 7 bases, with 13 bases between. The CDR3 DNA sequence: TGTGCCAGCAGTTATAGGGCAGGGCGGAATTCACCCCTCCACTTT. Its translation: CASSYRAGRNSPLHF.

This clone has a handful of counts. The V gene is TRBV18, the J gene TRBJ2-1; the D gene is possibly TRBD1 (6 bases). Germline V gives CDR1 KGHSH, CDR2 LQKENI. Trimming took off 5 bases at V and 10 bases at J, with 18 bases between the two ends. The CDR3 loop spans 14 amino acids. CDR3 DNA sequence: TGTGCCAGCTCAAACAGGGATAACATCGAGGAGCAGTTCTTC. This encodes CASSNRDNIEEQFF. Full variable domain (missing parts from reference TRBV18 and TRBJ2-1): NAGVMQNPRHLVRRRGQEARLRCSPMKGHSHVYWYRQLPEEGLKFMVYLQKENIIDESGMPKERFSAEFPKEGPSILRIQQVVRGDSAAYFCASSNRDNIEEQFFGPGTRLTVL.

The chain is built from TRBV7-2 and TRBJ1-3; no clear D. The germline gives CDR1 SGHTA, CDR2 FQGNSA. The CDR3 has 15 amino acids. Trimming removed 2 bases at V and 2 bases at J, with 10 bases between. Here the CDR3 DNA reads TGTGCCAGCAGCTTAAACATCCTTCCTGGAAACACCATATATTTT. It is translated as CASSLNILPGNTIYF.

The chain carries TRBV19 and TRBJ1-2; TRBD1 matches 9 bases. This CDR3 contains 17 residues. Germline-derived CDR1 and CDR2 are LNHDA and SQIVND (reference sequence). V shed 4 bases, J shed 6 bases, and the junction held 15 bases outside the gene matches. CDR3 coding DNA: TGTGCCAGTAGTAGGTCGCGGGGACAGGGAAGGAACCATGGCTACACCTTC. It is translated as CASSRSRGQGRNHGYTF.

V usage is TRBV12-3 or TRBV12-4 and J usage is TRBJ1-1; unclear D gene. Trimming removed 3 bases at V and 3 bases at J, with 5 bases between. The CDR3 has 12 residues. CDR3: CASSLRDTEAFF. DNA for the CDR3: TGTGCCAGCAGTTTGAGGGACACTGAAGCTTTCTTT.

V gene TRBV10-3 combines with J gene TRBJ2-1; 8 positions agree with TRBD2. Germline values: CDR1 ENHRY, CDR2 SYGVKD. The CDR3 has 13 residues. J lost 7 bases, V lost 11 bases, and 10 bases had no gene match. The CDR3 is CAVRTSSTNEQFF. The CDR3 DNA reads TGTGCCGTACGGACTAGCTCTACTAATGAGCAGTTCTTC.

This clone showed up just once. This chain joins TRBV7-8 and TRBJ2-3; D might be TRBD2 (6 bases). V gave up 4 bases and J gave up 3 bases, with 17 bases separating them. CDR3 length equals 16 residues. CDR1 is SGHVS, CDR2 FQNEAQ, per germline. The CDR3 region is CASSSEGRGGTDTQYF. The CDR3 region has the DNA TGTGCCAGCAGCTCCGAGGGGCGGGGCGGGACAGATACGCAGTATTTT.

The V call is TRBV28, the J call TRBJ1-2; 9 bases are shared with TRBD1. Germline lookup yields CDR1 MDHEN and CDR2 SYDVKM. Trimming removed 4 bases from V and 7 bases from J; junction bases left unmatched: 13. The CDR3 extends over 16 amino acids. In DNA form, the CDR3 reads TGTGCCAGCAGTTCCCCCCATACGACAGGGGGACGTGGCTACACCTTC. Amino acids: CASSSPHTTGGRGYTF.